This T cell receptor beta chain was sequenced during a study of CD8 T cells in ankylosing spondylitis. A quantitative 5'-RACE method, one with molecular barcodes, was used to make TCR beta libraries. TCRdb passed the 5' RACE reads through MiXCR, listing each CDR3 protein once. The profile shows 230,000 or so distinct CDR3 sequences, 18% of them singletons. The sample holds a few counts of this clonotype. Its antigen is not known. Overall study results and limits: Clones linked with disease were CD8+ and fairly uncommon in the peripheral blood. Significant enrichment of disease-linked clones was reported in matched ankylosing spondylitis synovial fluid.

V lost 6 bases, J lost 8 bases, and 19 bases lay in between. The CDR3 is made up of 15 amino acids. The V gene's germline CDR1 is KGHSH and CDR2 LQKENI. V is TRBV18 and J is TRBJ2-2; D uncertain. This sequence was found in a male donor with ankylosing spondylitis or in good health (not recorded which). Sequences were obtained from blood, either unsorted or a sorted T cell fraction (not recorded which). The CDR3 is CASSSPGSHPGELFF. In DNA, the CDR3 is TGTGCCAGCTCGTCTCCGGGTTCCCACCCAGGGGAGCTGTTTTTT.